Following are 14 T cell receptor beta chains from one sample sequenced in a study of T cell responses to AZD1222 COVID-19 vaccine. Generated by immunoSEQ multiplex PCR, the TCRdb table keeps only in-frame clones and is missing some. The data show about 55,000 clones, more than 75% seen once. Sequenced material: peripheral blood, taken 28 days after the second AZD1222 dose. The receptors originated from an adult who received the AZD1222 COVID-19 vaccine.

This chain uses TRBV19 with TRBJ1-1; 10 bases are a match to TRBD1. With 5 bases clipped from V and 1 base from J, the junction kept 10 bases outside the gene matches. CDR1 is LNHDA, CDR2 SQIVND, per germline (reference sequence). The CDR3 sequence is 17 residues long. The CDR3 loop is CASSSPGQGLRNTEAFF. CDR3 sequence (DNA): TGTGCCAGTAGTTCTCCGGGACAGGGGTTAAGGAACACTGAAGCTTTCTTT.

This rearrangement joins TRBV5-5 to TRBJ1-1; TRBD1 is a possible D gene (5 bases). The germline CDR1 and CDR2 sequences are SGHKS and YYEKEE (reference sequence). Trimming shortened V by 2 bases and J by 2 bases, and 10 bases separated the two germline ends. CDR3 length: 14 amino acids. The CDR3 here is CASSLRGANTEAFF. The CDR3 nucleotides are TGTGCCAGCAGCTTAAGGGGCGCTAACACTGAAGCTTTCTTT.

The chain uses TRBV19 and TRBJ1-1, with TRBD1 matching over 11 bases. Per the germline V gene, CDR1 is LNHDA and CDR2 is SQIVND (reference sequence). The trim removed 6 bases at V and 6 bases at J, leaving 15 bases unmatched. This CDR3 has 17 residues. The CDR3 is CASSAGTGGKKGSEAFF. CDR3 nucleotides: TGTGCCAGTAGCGCGGGGACAGGGGGAAAAAAAGGGTCTGAAGCTTTCTTT.

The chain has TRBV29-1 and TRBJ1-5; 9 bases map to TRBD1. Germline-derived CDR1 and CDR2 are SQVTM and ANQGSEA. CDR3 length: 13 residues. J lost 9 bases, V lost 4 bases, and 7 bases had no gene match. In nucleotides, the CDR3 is TGCAGCGTTGCTGACAGGGGGTTAGGGCCCCAGCATTTT. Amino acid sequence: CSVADRGLGPQHF.

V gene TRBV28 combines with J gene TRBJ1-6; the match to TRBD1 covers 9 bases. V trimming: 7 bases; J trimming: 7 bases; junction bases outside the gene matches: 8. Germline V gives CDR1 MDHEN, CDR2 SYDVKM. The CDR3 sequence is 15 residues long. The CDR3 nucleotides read TGTGCCAGCACCACACCGGACAGGGGAAATTCACCCCTCCACTTT. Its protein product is CASTTPDRGNSPLHF.

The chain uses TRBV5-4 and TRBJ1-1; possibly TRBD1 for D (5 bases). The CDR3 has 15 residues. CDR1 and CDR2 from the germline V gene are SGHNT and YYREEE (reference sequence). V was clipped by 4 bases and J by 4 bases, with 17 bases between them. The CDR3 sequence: CASSRFGGGSTEAFF. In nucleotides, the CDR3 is TGTGCCAGCAGCCGGTTCGGGGGTGGGAGCACTGAAGCTTTCTTT.

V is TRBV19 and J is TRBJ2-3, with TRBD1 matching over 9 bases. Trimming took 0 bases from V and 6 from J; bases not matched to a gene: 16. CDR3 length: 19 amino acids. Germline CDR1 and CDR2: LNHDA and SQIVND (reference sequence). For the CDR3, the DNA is TGTGCCAGTAGTATAGATCCCTGGTCTCCGGGACAGGGAGGCGATACGCAGTATTTT. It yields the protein CASSIDPWSPGQGGDTQYF.

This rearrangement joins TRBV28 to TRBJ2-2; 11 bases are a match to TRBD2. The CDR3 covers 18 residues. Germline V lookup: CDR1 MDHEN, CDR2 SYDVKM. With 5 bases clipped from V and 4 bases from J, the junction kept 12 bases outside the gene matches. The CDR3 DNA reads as TGTGCCAGCAGTCCCCCCGGGACTAGCGGTCGTGGCACCGGGGAGCTGTTTTTT. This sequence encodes CASSPPGTSGRGTGELFF.

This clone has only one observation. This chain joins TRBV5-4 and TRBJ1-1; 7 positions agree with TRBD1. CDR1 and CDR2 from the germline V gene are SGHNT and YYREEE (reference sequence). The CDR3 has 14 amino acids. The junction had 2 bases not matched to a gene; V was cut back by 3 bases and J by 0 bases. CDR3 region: CASSSTGLNTEAFF. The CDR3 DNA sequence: TGTGCCAGCAGCTCGACAGGGCTGAACACTGAAGCTTTCTTT.

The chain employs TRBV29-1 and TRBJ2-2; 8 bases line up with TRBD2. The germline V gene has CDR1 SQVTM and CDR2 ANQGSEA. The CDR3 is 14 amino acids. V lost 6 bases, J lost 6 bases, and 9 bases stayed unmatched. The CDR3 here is CSVTRLAGSGELFF. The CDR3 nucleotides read TGCAGCGTGACCCGTCTAGCGGGTTCCGGGGAGCTGTTTTTT.

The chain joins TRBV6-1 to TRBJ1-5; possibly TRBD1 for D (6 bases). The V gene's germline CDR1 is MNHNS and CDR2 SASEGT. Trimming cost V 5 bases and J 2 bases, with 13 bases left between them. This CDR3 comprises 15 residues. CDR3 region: CASSLQGSRNQPQHF. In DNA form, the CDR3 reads TGTGCCAGCAGTTTACAGGGATCGCGCAATCAGCCCCAGCATTTT.

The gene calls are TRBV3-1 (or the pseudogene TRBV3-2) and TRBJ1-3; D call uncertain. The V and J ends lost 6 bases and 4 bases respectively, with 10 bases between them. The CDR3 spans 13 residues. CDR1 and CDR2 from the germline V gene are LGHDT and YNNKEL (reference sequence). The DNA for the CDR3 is TGTGCCAGCAGTCCCCTACGGGGAAACACCATATATTTT. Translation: CASSPLRGNTIYF.

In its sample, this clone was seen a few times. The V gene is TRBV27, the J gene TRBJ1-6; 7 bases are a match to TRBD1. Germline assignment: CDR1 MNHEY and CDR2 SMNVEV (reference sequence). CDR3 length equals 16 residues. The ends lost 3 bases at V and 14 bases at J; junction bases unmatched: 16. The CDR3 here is CASSFIATGIRRSLHF. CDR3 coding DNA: TGTGCCAGCAGTTTTATCGCGACAGGGATCCGTAGGTCCCTCCACTTT.

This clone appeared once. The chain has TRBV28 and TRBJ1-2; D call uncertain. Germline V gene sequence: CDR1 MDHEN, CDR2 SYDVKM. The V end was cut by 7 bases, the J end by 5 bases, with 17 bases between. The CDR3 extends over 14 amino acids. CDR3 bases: TGTGCCAGCAAAACTGGCCCCCCGGATTATGGCTACACCTTC. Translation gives CASKTGPPDYGYTF.